Shown below are 10 T cell receptor beta chains from a single sample sequenced in a study of cytomegalovirus exposure and HLA in healthy donors. The data were produced by immunoSEQ multiplex PCR, yet TCRdb's version contains in-frame clones alone and is incomplete. Among about 160,000 clones, less than 90% were seen once, and the ten largest hold around 2.3%. The specimen sequenced was PBMCs. The receptors come from a woman in her late teens or twenties in good health and CMV-seronegative.

The rearrangement joins TRBV2 to TRBJ2-7, with D unresolved. The CDR3 has 17 residues. Germline loops: CDR1 SNHLY, CDR2 FYNNEI. With 5 bases removed from V and 2 bases from J, the gap between germline ends came to 22 bases. CDR3 region: CASSTYIQSVIPYEQYF. CDR3 nucleotide sequence: TGTGCCAGCAGTACTTACATCCAAAGCGTTATCCCCTACGAGCAGTACTTC.

CDR3 residues: CASRPHRAGENIQYF. CDR3 bases: TGTGCCAGCAGACCTCACAGGGCCGGGGAAAACATTCAGTACTTC. The chain couples TRBV6-5 to TRBJ2-4; a weak D match, TRBD1 (6 bases). V shed 6 bases and J shed 5 bases, with 17 bases lying between them. Germline assignment: CDR1 MNHEY and CDR2 SVGAGI. This CDR3 region has 15 residues.

The genes are TRBV4-3 and TRBJ2-7, with 12 bases fitting TRBD1. Germline values: CDR1 LGHNA, CDR2 YSLEER. The CDR3 loop spans 15 amino acids. Trimming removed 8 bases from V and 6 bases from J; junction bases left unmatched: 11. The CDR3 loop reads CASGPGTGGWGEQYF. The CDR3 coding sequence is TGCGCCAGCGGTCCCGGGACAGGGGGCTGGGGCGAGCAGTACTTC.

This chain connects TRBV7-9 to TRBJ1-1, with D perhaps TRBD1 (6 bases). The CDR3 sequence is 14 residues long. The V end was cut by 8 bases, the J end by 0 bases, with 13 bases between. Germline V gene sequence: CDR1 SEHNR, CDR2 FQNEAQ (reference sequence). The CDR3 nucleotides are TGTGCCAGCGGACCCGGGGGGCTGAACACTGAAGCTTTCTTT. Encoded protein: CASGPGGLNTEAFF.

The chain carries TRBV29-1 and TRBJ2-2, with TRBD2 identical over 11 bases. The trim removed 6 bases at V and 2 bases at J, leaving 8 bases unmatched. The CDR3 runs to 16 residues. Germline CDR1 is SQVTM and CDR2 is ANQGSEA. The CDR3, as DNA: TGCAGCGTCGAATCGGGACTAGCGGCCAACACCGGGGAGCTGTTTTTT. It translates to CSVESGLAANTGELFF.

In DNA, the CDR3 is TGTGCCAGCAGTGAAACGAGCGGGCTTTACAATGAGCAGTTCTTC. Encoded protein: CASSETSGLYNEQFF. V usage is TRBV6-1 and J usage is TRBJ2-1; the D gene is possibly TRBD2 (6 bases). V was shortened by 2 bases and J by 4 bases, with 12 bases between the two germline ends. This CDR3 region has 15 residues. Per the germline V gene, CDR1 is MNHNS and CDR2 is SASEGT.

In DNA form, the CDR3 reads TGTGCCAGTAGCCGGGCGGGGCTCTCTGGGGCCAACGTCCTGACTTTC. Translated, it gives CASSRAGLSGANVLTF. The V call is TRBV19, the J call TRBJ2-6; D might be TRBD2 (6 bases). The CDR3 spans 16 residues. Germline V gene lookup returns CDR1 LNHDA and CDR2 SQIVND (reference sequence). V was clipped by 6 bases and J by 0 bases, with 12 bases between them.

Remarks on this clone: One end of the junction does not line up with germline, which may come from a read error. The V and J genes are TRBV6-1 and TRBJ1-4, with D maybe TRBD1 (5 bases). The CDR3 spans 15 residues. CDR1 MNHNS and CDR2 SASEGT come from the germline V gene. The CDR3 reads CASRGGHTNGEKLFF. The CDR3 region has the DNA TGTGCCAGCAGGGGAGGACATACAAATGGTGAAAAACTATTTTTT.

Concerning this clone itself: This CDR3 is also generated by other DNA sequences in the sample. V is TRBV5-1 and J is TRBJ1-1; D is unclear. Germline CDR1 SGHRS, CDR2 YFSETQ. V was trimmed by 5 bases and J by 0 bases, leaving 11 bases between them. This CDR3 is 14 amino acids long. The CDR3 sequence: CASSYGGMNTEAFF. The DNA for the CDR3 is TGCGCCAGCAGTTATGGAGGCATGAACACTGAAGCTTTCTTT.

This rearrangement joins TRBV4-3 to TRBJ1-1; D not resolved. V was cut by 0 bases and J by 2 bases, with 19 bases left in between. This CDR3 comprises 18 residues. CDR1 is LGHNA, CDR2 YSLEER, per germline. CDR3 nucleotide sequence: TGCGCCAGCAGCCAAGAGAATTGGATTTCAGGATTTAACACTGAAGCTTTCTTT. Residues: CASSQENWISGFNTEAFF.